The 3 T cell receptor beta chains presented below share a single source sample, sequenced in a study of molecular identifiers for immune sequencing clone quantification (dated by TCRdb to 2016 to 2018). Preparation of the library involved PCR. These reads were obtained on an Illumina HiSeq 4000. TCRdb reran the public reads through fastp at Q25 and MiXCR, keeping productive beta chains. A single entry per CDR3 protein holds the most common genes and DNA from its merged rows. The sample table shows 460,000 or so distinct CDR3 sequences, and 20% to 25% are seen once. The ten largest clones add up to 0.65% to 0.95% of the sample. The sample comprised naive CD8+ T cells from blood, with Jurkat cell RNA spiked in. The cell subset or site label here, explained by the study, means: FACS-sorted CD8+CD4-CCR7+CD45RA+ naive T cells. All receptors come from a human donor in good health. Some libraries in this study had Jurkat cell RNA spiked in.

This chain connects TRBV5-1 to TRBJ1-4; 7 bases are a match to TRBD1. There are 16 residues in the CDR3. Losses at the gene ends were 2 bases for V and 4 bases for J; bases not matched to a gene: 8. Germline V gene data show CDR1 as SGHRS and CDR2 as YFSETQ. Here the CDR3 DNA reads TGCGCCAGCAGCTTACGACGACAGGGTTATAATGAAAAACTGTTTTTT. Translating it yields CASSLRRQGYNEKLFF. The full variable domain, rest sourced from reference TRBV5-1 and TRBJ1-4, is KAGVTQTPRYLIKTRGQQVTLSCSPISGHRSVSWYQQTPGQGLQFLFEYFSETQRNKGNFPGRFSGRQFSNSRSEMNVSTLELGDSALYLCASSLRRQGYNEKLFFGSGTQLSVL.

This clonotype was counted a few times. This chain links TRBV12-3 or TRBV12-4 with TRBJ2-7; D is ambiguous. V lost 7 bases and J lost 5, with 18 bases in between. This CDR3 region has 14 residues. CDR3 in amino acids: CASTPSSGFDEQYF. DNA for the CDR3: TGTGCCAGCACTCCCTCTTCGGGTTTCGACGAGCAGTACTTC.

Only a few counts were recorded for this clonotype. The chain employs TRBV7-9 and TRBJ2-7; the D is unclear. Trimming stripped 2 bases from V and 7 bases from J, with 15 bases between. Germline CDR1 is SEHNR and CDR2 is FQNEAQ (reference sequence). The length of the CDR3 is 14 residues. CDR3 amino acids: CASSLSLHPGEQYF. CDR3 DNA sequence: TGTGCCAGCAGCTTATCTCTTCATCCCGGGGAGCAGTACTTC.